The following is a TCR beta chain sequence with its context. Its antigen is still unknown. The entry originates in a study of OX40 agonist ivuxolimab in advanced cancers. Across the study: Six ivuxolimab dose levels, 0.01 to 10 mg/kg, were given intravenously every 2 weeks. Patients assigned to dose escalation were diagnosed with hepatocellular carcinoma, melanoma, renal cell or head and neck cancer. Study-level findings and limits: Certain nonresponding patients likewise had low normalized T-cell clonal expansion. Clonal expansion by week 6 occurred in CD4+ and CD8+ blood T cells (at 0.1 to 3.0 mg/kg).

The data were produced by immunoSEQ multiplex PCR, yet TCRdb's version contains in-frame clones alone and is incomplete. The repertoire holds about 31,000 clones, with more than 85% as singletons. This CDR3 is 12 amino acids long. Germline V gene data show CDR1 as MNHEY and CDR2 as SMNVEV (reference sequence). Trimming took off 7 bases at V and 8 bases at J, with 12 bases between the two ends. The starting material was CD4+ or CD8+ T cells sorted from blood, obtained in a trial of the OX40 agonist ivuxolimab. This TCR came from an adult with an advanced solid tumor such as melanoma, head and neck, liver or kidney cancer. The V and J genes are TRBV27 and TRBJ2-1; D uncertain. DNA for the CDR3: TGTGCCAGCACTAAGGGCATCGATGAGCAGTTCTTC. It encodes CASTKGIDEQFF.